The clone carrying this T cell receptor (beta chain) showed up just a few times. The CDR3 covers 12 residues. Trimming removed 4 bases from V and 15 bases from J, with 16 bases in between. Looked up from germline, CDR1 is SGHDN and CDR2 is FVKESK. These data belong to a study of blood T cells in healthy people across ages. Primers used in a second PCR of about 7 to 12 cycles were a sample-barcoded 5' primer and a J-beta primer mix. TCRdb analysed the 5' RACE reads with MiXCR anew, one entry per CDR3 protein. The data hold more than 450,000 distinct CDR3 sequences, with 25% to 35% observed a single time. The same data also went into a second study, on T cells of mothers and their children. Per that study: An overlap that was slightly higher, though non-significant, was seen in related mother-child pairs versus unrelated pairs.

The sequencing input was blood. This chain connects TRBV14 to TRBJ2-1, with TRBD1 as a possible D gene (5 bases). The sequence was collected from a boy aged 2 to 10 in good health. CDR3 loop: CASSPEPGIAFF. CDR3 nucleotides: TGTGCCAGCAGCCCCGAACCAGGGATTGCGTTCTTC. Supplemented by reference TRBV14 and TRBJ2-1, the full variable domain reads EAGVTQFPSHSVIEKGQTVTLRCDPISGHDNLYWYRRVMGKEIKFLLHFVKESKQDESGMPNNRFLAERTGGTYSTLKVQPAELEDSGVYFCASSPEPGIAFFGPGTRLTVL.